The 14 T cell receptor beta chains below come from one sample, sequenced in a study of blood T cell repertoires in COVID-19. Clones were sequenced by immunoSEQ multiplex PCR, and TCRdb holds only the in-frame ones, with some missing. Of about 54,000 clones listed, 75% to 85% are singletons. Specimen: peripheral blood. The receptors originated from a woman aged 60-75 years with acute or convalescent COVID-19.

The CDR3 coding sequence is TGCGCCAGCAGTCTCGGGCCGAGGGGGCCAGGAGAGACCCAGTACTTC. It specifies CASSLGPRGPGETQYF. The V call is TRBV23-1, the J call TRBJ2-5; 7 bases agree with TRBD1. TRBV23-1 is identified as an open reading frame with a role that is uncertain. This CDR3 contains 16 residues. J gave up 4 bases and V 4 bases, and 12 bases lay outside the gene matches.

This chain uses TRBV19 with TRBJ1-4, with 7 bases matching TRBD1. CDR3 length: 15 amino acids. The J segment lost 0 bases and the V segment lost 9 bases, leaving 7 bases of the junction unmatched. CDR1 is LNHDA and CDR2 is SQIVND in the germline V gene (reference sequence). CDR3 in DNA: TGTGCCAGCCACGGACAGGCCGCAACTAATGAAAAACTGTTTTTT. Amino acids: CASHGQAATNEKLFF.

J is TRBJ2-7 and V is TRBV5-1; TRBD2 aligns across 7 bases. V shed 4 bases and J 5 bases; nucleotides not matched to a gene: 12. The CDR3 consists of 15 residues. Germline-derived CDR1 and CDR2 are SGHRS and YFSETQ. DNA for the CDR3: TGCGCCAGCAGCCCTGATGGGAGGGTAAAAGACGAGCAGTACTTC. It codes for CASSPDGRVKDEQYF. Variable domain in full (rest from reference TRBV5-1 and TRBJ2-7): KAGVTQTPRYLIKTRGQQVTLSCSPISGHRSVSWYQQTPGQGLQFLFEYFSETQRNKGNFPGRFSGRQFSNSRSEMNVSTLELGDSALYLCASSPDGRVKDEQYFGPGTRLTVT.

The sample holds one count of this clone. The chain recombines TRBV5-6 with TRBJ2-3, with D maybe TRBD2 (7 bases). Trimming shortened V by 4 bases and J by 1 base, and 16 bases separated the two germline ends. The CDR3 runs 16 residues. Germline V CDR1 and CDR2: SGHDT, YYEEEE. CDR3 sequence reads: CASSRYGGLGTDTQYF. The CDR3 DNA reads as TGTGCCAGCAGCCGGTACGGGGGGCTAGGCACAGATACGCAGTATTTT. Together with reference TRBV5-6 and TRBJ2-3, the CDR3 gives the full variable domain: DAGVTQSPTHLIKTRGQQVTLRCSPKSGHDTVSWYQQALGQGPQFIFQYYEEEERQRGNFPDRFSGHQFPNYSSELNVNALLLGDSALYLCASSRYGGLGTDTQYFGPGTRLTVL.

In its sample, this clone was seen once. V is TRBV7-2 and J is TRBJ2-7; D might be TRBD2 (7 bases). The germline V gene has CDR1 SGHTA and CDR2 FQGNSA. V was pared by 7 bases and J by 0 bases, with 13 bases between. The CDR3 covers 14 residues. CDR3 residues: CASTRGGNSYEQYF. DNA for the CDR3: TGTGCCAGCACTAGGGGGGGGAACTCCTACGAGCAGTACTTC.

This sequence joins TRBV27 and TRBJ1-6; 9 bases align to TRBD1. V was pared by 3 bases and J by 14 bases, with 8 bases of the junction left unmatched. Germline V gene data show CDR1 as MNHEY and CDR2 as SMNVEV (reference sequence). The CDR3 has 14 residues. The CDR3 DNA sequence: TGTGCCAGCAGTTTGGGGACAGGGTATGTTACCCTCCACTTT. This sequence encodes CASSLGTGYVTLHF.

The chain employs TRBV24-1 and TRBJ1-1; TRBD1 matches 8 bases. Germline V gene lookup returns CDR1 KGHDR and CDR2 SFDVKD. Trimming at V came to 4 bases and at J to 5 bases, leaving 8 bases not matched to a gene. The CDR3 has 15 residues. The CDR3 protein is CATSDPGQGGTEAFF. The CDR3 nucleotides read TGTGCCACCAGTGACCCCGGACAGGGAGGGACTGAAGCTTTCTTT.

The CDR3 sequence is CASSLLVENTEAFF. In DNA, the CDR3 is TGCGCCAGCAGCTTGTTGGTAGAGAACACTGAAGCTTTCTTT. This rearrangement joins TRBV5-1 to TRBJ1-1; no reliable D call. V lost 1 base, J lost 1 base, and 8 bases lay in between. The germline CDR1 and CDR2 sequences are SGHRS and YFSETQ. This CDR3 comprises 14 residues.

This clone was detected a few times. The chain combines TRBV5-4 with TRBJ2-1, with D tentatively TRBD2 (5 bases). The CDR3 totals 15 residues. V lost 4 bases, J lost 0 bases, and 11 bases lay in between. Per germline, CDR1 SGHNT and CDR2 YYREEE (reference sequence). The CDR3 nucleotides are TGTGCCAGCAGCCTTTCTGGGAGCTCCTACAATGAGCAGTTCTTC. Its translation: CASSLSGSSYNEQFF.

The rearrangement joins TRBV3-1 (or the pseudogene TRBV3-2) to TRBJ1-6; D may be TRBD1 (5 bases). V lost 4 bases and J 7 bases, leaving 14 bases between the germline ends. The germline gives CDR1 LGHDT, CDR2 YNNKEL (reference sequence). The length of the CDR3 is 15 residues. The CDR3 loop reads CASSLRDGRNSPLHF. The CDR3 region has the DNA TGTGCCAGCAGCCTCAGGGACGGGAGGAATTCACCCCTCCACTTT.

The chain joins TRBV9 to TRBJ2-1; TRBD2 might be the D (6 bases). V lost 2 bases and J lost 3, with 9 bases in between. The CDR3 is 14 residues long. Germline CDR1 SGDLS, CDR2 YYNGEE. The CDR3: CASSVGRGYNEQFF. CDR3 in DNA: TGTGCCAGCAGCGTGGGGCGGGGCTACAATGAGCAGTTCTTC.

CDR3 in amino acids: CASTFQGVGNSPLHF. For the CDR3, the DNA is TGTGCCAGCACCTTCCAGGGGGTTGGGAATTCACCCCTCCACTTT. V gene TRBV2 combines with J gene TRBJ1-6; 7 positions match TRBD1. With V trimmed by 7 bases and J by 7 bases, 10 bases remained unmatched. This CDR3 region has 15 residues. CDR1 and CDR2 from the germline V gene are SNHLY and FYNNEI.

CDR3 in amino acids: CASSLKTGQYYGYTF. As DNA, the CDR3 is TGTGCCAGCAGCTTAAAAACGGGACAGTACTATGGCTACACCTTC. The gene calls are TRBV7-2 and TRBJ1-2; 7 bases map to TRBD1. Germline CDR1 and CDR2: SGHTA and FQGNSA. The CDR3 covers 15 residues. With V trimmed by 2 bases and J by 3 bases, 6 bases remained unmatched. Full variable domain (outside the CDR3, taken from reference TRBV7-2 and TRBJ1-2): GAGVSQSPSNKVTEKGKDVELRCDPISGHTALYWYRQSLGQGLEFLIYFQGNSAPDKSGLPSDRFSAERTGGSVSTLTIQRTQQEDSAVYLCASSLKTGQYYGYTFGSGTRLTVV.

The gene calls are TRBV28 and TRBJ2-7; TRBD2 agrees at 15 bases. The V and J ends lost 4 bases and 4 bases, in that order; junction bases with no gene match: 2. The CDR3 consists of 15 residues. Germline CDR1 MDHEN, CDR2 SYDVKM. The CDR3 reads CASSSGTSGGYEQYF. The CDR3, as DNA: TGTGCCAGCAGTTCGGGGACTAGCGGGGGGTACGAGCAGTACTTC.